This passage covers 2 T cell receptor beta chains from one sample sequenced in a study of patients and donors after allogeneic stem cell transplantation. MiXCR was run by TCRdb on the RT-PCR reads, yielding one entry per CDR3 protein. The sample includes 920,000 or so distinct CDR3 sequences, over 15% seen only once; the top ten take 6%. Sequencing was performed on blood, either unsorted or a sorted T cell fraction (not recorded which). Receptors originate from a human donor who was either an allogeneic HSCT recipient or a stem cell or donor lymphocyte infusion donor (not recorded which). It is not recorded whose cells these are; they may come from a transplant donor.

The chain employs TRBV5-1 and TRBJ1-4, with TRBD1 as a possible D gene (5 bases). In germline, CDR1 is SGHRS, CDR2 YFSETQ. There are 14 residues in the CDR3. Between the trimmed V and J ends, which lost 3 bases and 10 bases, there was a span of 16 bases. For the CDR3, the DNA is TGCGCCAGCAGCTCGGGGACGGGTGGTGGAAAACTGTTTTTT. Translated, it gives CASSSGTGGGKLFF. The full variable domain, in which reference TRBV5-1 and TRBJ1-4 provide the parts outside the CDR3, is KAGVTQTPRYLIKTRGQQVTLSCSPISGHRSVSWYQQTPGQGLQFLFEYFSETQRNKGNFPGRFSGRQFSNSRSEMNVSTLELGDSALYLCASSSGTGGGKLFFGSGTQLSVL.

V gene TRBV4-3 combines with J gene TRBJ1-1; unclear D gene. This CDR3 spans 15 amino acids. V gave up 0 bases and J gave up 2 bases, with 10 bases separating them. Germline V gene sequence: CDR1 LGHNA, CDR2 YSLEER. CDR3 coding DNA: TGCGCCAGCAGCCAAGATCGAACGGGAAACACTGAAGCTTTCTTT. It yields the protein CASSQDRTGNTEAFF.